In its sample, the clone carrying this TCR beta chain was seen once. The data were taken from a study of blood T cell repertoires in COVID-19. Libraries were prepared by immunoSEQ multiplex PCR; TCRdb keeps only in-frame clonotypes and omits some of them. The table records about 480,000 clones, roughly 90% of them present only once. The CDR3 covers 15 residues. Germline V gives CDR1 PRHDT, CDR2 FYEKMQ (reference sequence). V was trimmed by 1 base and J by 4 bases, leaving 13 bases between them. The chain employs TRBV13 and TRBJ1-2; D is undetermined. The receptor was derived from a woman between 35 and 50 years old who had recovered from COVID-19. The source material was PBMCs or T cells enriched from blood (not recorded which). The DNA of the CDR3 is TGTGCCAGCAGCTTAGTTAATGGCCCCTCCTATGGCTACACCTTC. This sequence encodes CASSLVNGPSYGYTF.